This TCR beta chain was retrieved from a study of T cells in Graves' hyperthyroidism and ophthalmopathy. Study at large: Peripheral blood specimens were obtained at initial diagnosis, prior to any treatment.

Amplification of TCR beta CDR3 regions used RNA as the template. Initially, a first-round RT-PCR of the TCR CDR3 employed the HTBI primer set. TCRdb re-derived calls from the multiplex PCR reads in MiXCR, one entry per CDR3 protein. The table lists around 190,000 distinct CDR3 sequences, 17% of them singletons. Stable Graves' hyperthyroidism denoted no ophthalmopathy progression over 18 months. Patients showing uncontrolled infection, other autoimmune disease, pregnancy or lactation were ineligible. This clonotype was seen repeatedly, ten times or more. Germline assignment: CDR1 MNHEY and CDR2 SMNVEV (reference sequence). J lost 6 bases, V lost 2 bases, and 11 bases had no gene match. The CDR3 loop spans 17 amino acids.

The gene calls are TRBV27 and TRBJ2-2; the match to TRBD2 covers 8 bases. The material sequenced was blood. This sequence originates from a woman aged 50 to 60 with Graves' hyperthyroidism. This chain's CDR3 is CASSLMPGGLGAGELFF. CDR3 sequence (DNA): TGTGCCAGCAGTTTAATGCCGGGAGGGCTTGGTGCCGGGGAGCTGTTTTTT.